Following are 20 T cell receptor beta chains from one sample sequenced in a study of blood T cells in healthy people across ages. With a J-beta primer mix and a sample-barcoded 5' primer, a second PCR ran about 7 to 11 cycles. MiXCR, applied by TCRdb to the 5' RACE reads, yields one record per CDR3 protein. The profile shows fewer than 900,000 distinct CDR3 sequences, about 40% of them singletons. Material for sequencing was blood. These receptors originate from an older woman in good health.

The sample holds many counts of this clonotype. The J gene is TRBJ2-5, the V gene TRBV29-1; no definite D call. This CDR3 comprises 11 residues. Germline CDR1 and CDR2: SQVTM and ANQGSEA. V lost 0 bases and J 4 bases, leaving 3 bases between the germline ends. CDR3 sequence: CSVEEIETQYF. For the CDR3, the DNA is TGCAGCGTTGAAGAAATAGAGACCCAGTACTTC.

This clonotype was counted only a few times. V is TRBV12-3 or TRBV12-4 and J is TRBJ1-2; D is undetermined. The CDR3 loop spans 12 amino acids. Trimming left V 7 bases short and J 4 bases short, with 10 bases between. The CDR3 DNA reads TGTGCCAGCAACCCATTGGGCTATGGCTACACCTTC. This codes for CASNPLGYGYTF.

The chain is built from TRBV7-6 and TRBJ2-3; no reliable D call. Germline CDR1 SGHVS, CDR2 FNYEAQ. The CDR3 contains 14 residues. V was shortened by 1 base and J by 4 bases, with 9 bases between the two germline ends. CDR3 DNA sequence: TGTGCCAGCAGCTTAGTGGGCGTTTCAGATACGCAGTATTTT. It is translated as CASSLVGVSDTQYF.

The chain employs TRBV4-3 and TRBJ1-5; 8 bases fit TRBD1. Germline loops: CDR1 LGHNA, CDR2 YSLEER. The CDR3 has 14 amino acids. V lost 3 bases and J lost 8; bases outside the gene matches: 6. The CDR3 nucleotides are TGCGCCAGCAGCCAGAGACAGGGGATTGAGCCCCAGCATTTT. Amino acid sequence: CASSQRQGIEPQHF.

This clonotype was observed a few times. This chain joins TRBV4-2 and TRBJ2-7; D tentatively reads TRBD1 or TRBD2 (5 bases each). Per germline, CDR1 LGHNA and CDR2 YNFKEQ. CDR3 length: 14 amino acids. V lost 1 base and J 3 bases, leaving 10 bases between the germline ends. The CDR3 region has the DNA TGTGCCAGCAGCCAAGCCGGGGCCGGCTACGAGCAGTACTTC. It encodes CASSQAGAGYEQYF.

The chain uses TRBV6-2 or TRBV6-3 and TRBJ2-1, with 9 positions matching TRBD2. Gene TRBJ2-7 matches the end of the DNA better, so the J call may be wrong. Per germline, CDR1 MNHEY and CDR2 SVGEGT. CDR3 length equals 14 residues. The CDR3 is CASSTPGLAREQYF. DNA of the CDR3: TGTGCCAGCAGTACCCCGGGACTAGCTCGCGAGCAGTACTTC.

The chain is built from TRBV30 and TRBJ2-3; a possible D gene is TRBD2 (5 bases). The CDR3 totals 13 residues. The germline gives CDR1 GTSNPN, CDR2 SVGIG (reference sequence). The ends were cut back, 5 bases at V and 3 bases at J, with 12 bases in the middle. The CDR3 bases are TGTGCCTGGGGTCGGACGGGGACAGATACGCAGTATTTT. It encodes CAWGRTGTDTQYF.

The V and J genes are TRBV12-3 or TRBV12-4 and TRBJ1-1, with 10 bases that match TRBD1. This CDR3 is built from 14 residues. The V gene end was trimmed by 11 bases and the J gene end by 4 bases; junction bases not matched to a gene: 10. The CDR3 protein is CARNTGTGATEAFF. CDR3 bases: TGTGCCCGCAATACCGGGACAGGGGCCACTGAAGCTTTCTTT.

Only a few counts were recorded for this clonotype. The J gene is TRBJ2-3, the V gene TRBV3-1, with D perhaps matching TRBD2 (6 bases). The CDR3 has 18 amino acids. The V end lost 2 bases, the J end lost 0 bases, and 18 bases lay between the germline ends. The germline V gene encodes CDR1 LGHDT and CDR2 YNNKEL (reference sequence). The CDR3 is CASSQIWGKSGSTDTQYF. In DNA, the CDR3 is TGTGCCAGCAGCCAAATCTGGGGGAAAAGCGGGAGCACAGATACGCAGTATTTT.

This clonotype was observed a handful of times. The chain employs TRBV5-6 and TRBJ1-2; D might be TRBD1 (6 bases). From germline, CDR1 is SGHDT and CDR2 YYEEEE. The CDR3 is made up of 13 amino acids. The germline V and J ends were trimmed by 3 bases and 6 bases, with 12 bases remaining between them. CDR3 coding DNA: TGTGCCAGCAGCTCATTGGACAGCGATGGCTACACCTTC. Translated: CASSSLDSDGYTF. The whole variable domain, remainder taken from reference TRBV5-6 and TRBJ1-2, is DAGVTQSPTHLIKTRGQQVTLRCSPKSGHDTVSWYQQALGQGPQFIFQYYEEEERQRGNFPDRFSGHQFPNYSSELNVNALLLGDSALYLCASSSLDSDGYTFGSGTRLTVV.

This clonotype appeared a few times. CDR3 residues: CASSLYGQGGTNEKLFF. In DNA form, the CDR3 reads TGTGCCAGCAGCCTCTACGGACAGGGCGGAACTAATGAAAAACTGTTTTTT. The chain combines TRBV3-1 with TRBJ1-4, with 8 positions matching TRBD1. CDR1 and CDR2 (germline): LGHDT, YNNKEL (reference sequence). The CDR3 sequence is 17 residues long. After removal of 4 bases from V and 1 base from J, the junction contained 8 bases not matched to a gene.

This clonotype was counted only a few times. V and J are TRBV9 and TRBJ2-7; 9 bases fit TRBD1. The CDR3 is made up of 16 amino acids. V was pared by 0 bases and J by 2 bases, with 6 bases of the junction left unmatched. Per germline, CDR1 SGDLS and CDR2 YYNGEE. The CDR3: CASSVGPGQGTYEQYF. Written as DNA, the CDR3 is TGTGCCAGCAGCGTAGGACCGGGACAGGGAACCTACGAGCAGTACTTC.

The rearrangement joins TRBV9 to TRBJ2-6, with D unclear. Deletions cut 3 bases from V and 0 bases from J, with 13 bases between. Germline V CDR1 and CDR2: SGDLS, YYNGEE. The CDR3 has 17 amino acids. DNA of the CDR3: TGTGCCAGCAGCGACGCGAAGTCCCCCTCTGGGGCCAACGTCCTGACTTTC. This sequence encodes CASSDAKSPSGANVLTF.

This clonotype appeared many times. The chain carries TRBV5-1 and TRBJ2-1, with 7 bases lining up with TRBD2. CDR3 length: 16 residues. Germline trimming cut 1 base from V and 8 bases from J; bases unmatched to any gene: 12. The V gene's germline CDR1 is SGHRS and CDR2 YFSETQ. CDR3 amino acids: CASSLSSGGGLHEQFF. In DNA, the CDR3 is TGCGCCAGCAGCTTGTCGTCGGGGGGAGGACTTCATGAGCAGTTCTTC.

This clonotype has a handful of counts. The chain is built from TRBV29-1 and TRBJ2-1, with D possibly TRBD1 on 8 matching bases. V lost 6 bases to trimming and J lost 7 bases, with 19 bases between them. The germline gives CDR1 SQVTM, CDR2 ANQGSEA. The CDR3 consists of 14 residues. CDR3: CSVKTGGAGNEQFF. CDR3 bases: TGCAGCGTAAAAACAGGGGGGGCCGGGAATGAGCAGTTCTTC.

This CDR3 reads CASIVRVGQMNTEAFF. As DNA, the CDR3 is TGTGCCAGCATCGTCAGGGTAGGGCAAATGAACACTGAAGCTTTCTTT. The genes are TRBV6-1 and TRBJ1-1; D may be TRBD1 (5 bases). Per germline, CDR1 MNHNS and CDR2 SASEGT. Between the trimmed V and J ends, which lost 7 bases and 0 bases, there was a span of 18 bases. CDR3 length equals 16 residues.

The V call is TRBV10-3, the J call TRBJ2-7; 9 bases are shared with TRBD1. The CDR3 covers 16 residues. Losses at the gene ends were 2 bases for V and 2 bases for J; bases not matched to a gene: 7. CDR1 ENHRY and CDR2 SYGVKD come from the germline V gene. The CDR3 coding sequence is TGTGCCATCAGTGAGGCTACCGGGACAGGGACCTACGAGCAGTACTTC. The encoded protein is CAISEATGTGTYEQYF.

This clonotype occurred many times. This chain uses TRBV11-1 with TRBJ2-3, with a tentative D call TRBD2 (5 bases). This CDR3 spans 15 amino acids. V lost 5 bases, J lost 3 bases, and 15 bases lay in between. Germline CDR1 is SGHAT and CDR2 is FQDESV (reference sequence). DNA of the CDR3: TGTGCCAGCAGCCTAGGTTCGGGGATGACAGATACGCAGTATTTT. The encoded protein is CASSLGSGMTDTQYF.

This clonotype was observed a few times. V and J are TRBV9 and TRBJ2-4, with a possible D match to TRBD2 (5 bases). The CDR3 is 15 amino acids. V lost 4 bases to trimming and J lost 9 bases, with 20 bases between them. Germline CDR1 reads SGDLS; CDR2 reads YYNGEE. The CDR3 reads CASSTGPSRGFIQYF. DNA of the CDR3: TGTGCCAGCAGCACCGGGCCCTCACGGGGTTTCATTCAGTACTTC.

For the CDR3, the DNA is TGTGCCAGCAGCTTAGTTGTAGGGAGACTAGATACGCAGTATTTT. Its protein is CASSLVVGRLDTQYF. The V call is TRBV11-2, the J call TRBJ2-3; tentative D call: TRBD2 (5 bases). From germline, CDR1 is SGHAT and CDR2 FQNNGV. Deletions cut 1 base from V and 5 bases from J, with 13 bases between. This CDR3 is 15 amino acids long.